This T cell receptor (beta chain) appears in the sequencing data of a study of Graves' ophthalmopathy and Graves' hyperthyroidism. Trimming took off 0 bases at V and 3 bases at J, with 8 bases between the two ends. Germline CDR1 reads SGHTA; CDR2 reads FQGNSA. The length of the CDR3 is 14 residues. Aged 18 to 65, hyperthyroidism patients had new diagnoses of under 2 months' duration. RNA transcripts yielded amplified TCR beta CDR3 regions. An opening RT-PCR round employed HTBI primers and preceded a second-round multiplex PCR. TCRdb fed the multiplex PCR reads into MiXCR, producing one record per CDR3 protein. This table has about 550,000 distinct CDR3 sequences, less than 45% appearing once.

This receptor was taken from an adult man with Graves' hyperthyroidism. The sequencing sample was made of peripheral blood or thyroid tissue (not recorded which). The chain is built from TRBV7-2 and TRBJ2-5; D is unclear. The CDR3 loop is CASSLAAGKETQYF. The CDR3 DNA reads as TGTGCCAGCAGCTTAGCGGCTGGAAAAGAGACCCAGTACTTC.